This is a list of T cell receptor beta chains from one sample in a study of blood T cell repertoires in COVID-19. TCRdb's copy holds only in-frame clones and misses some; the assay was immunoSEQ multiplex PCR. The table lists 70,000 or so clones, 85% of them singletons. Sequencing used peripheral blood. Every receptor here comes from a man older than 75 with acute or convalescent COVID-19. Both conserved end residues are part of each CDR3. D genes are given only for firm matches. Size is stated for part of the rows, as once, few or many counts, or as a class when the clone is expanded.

CDR3nt: TGTGCCAGCAGCCCTCGACTAGCAGCCTACAATGAGCAGTTCTTC
CDR3aa: CASSPRLAAYNEQFF
v_gene: TRBV9
d_gene: TRBD2
j_gene: TRBJ2-1
abundance: NA

CDR3nt: TGTGCCAGCACAGCCCGGGACAGAAGCACAGATACGCAGTATTTT
CDR3aa: CASTARDRSTDTQYF
v_gene: TRBV27
d_gene: TRBD1
j_gene: TRBJ2-3
abundance: NA

CDR3nt: TGCGCCAGCAGCCAAGAGGAGGGGAGCTCCTACGAGCAGTACTTC
CDR3aa: CASSQEEGSSYEQYF
v_gene: TRBV4-1
d_gene: NA
j_gene: TRBJ2-7
abundance: NA

CDR3nt: TGTGCCAGCAGTCTCAGGGGTTACGGCTACACCTTC
CDR3aa: CASSLRGYGYTF
v_gene: TRBV6-5
d_gene: NA
j_gene: TRBJ1-2
abundance: NA

CDR3nt: TGTGCCAGCAGCTTGACGCTACCGGCAGGCACTGAAGCTTTCTTT
CDR3aa: CASSLTLPAGTEAFF
v_gene: TRBV6-5
d_gene: NA
j_gene: TRBJ1-1
abundance: NA

CDR3nt: TGCGCCAGCAGCCGTGGAGCTAGCACAGATACGCAGTATTTT
CDR3aa: CASSRGASTDTQYF
v_gene: TRBV5-1
d_gene: NA
j_gene: TRBJ2-3
abundance: once

CDR3nt: TGTGCCAGCAGCTTACGGGCCGCGAGAGGACTAGCGAACACCGGGGAGCTGTTTTTT
CDR3aa: CASSLRAARGLANTGELFF
v_gene: TRBV7-2
d_gene: TRBD2
j_gene: TRBJ2-2
abundance: NA

CDR3nt: TGTGCCAGTAGTTCACAGGGGGCGACCGGGGAGCTGTTTTTT
CDR3aa: CASSSQGATGELFF
v_gene: TRBV19
d_gene: TRBD1
j_gene: TRBJ2-2
abundance: NA

CDR3nt: TGTGCCAGCAGAAGACAGTACGAGCAGTACTTC
CDR3aa: CASRRQYEQYF
v_gene: TRBV12-3/TRBV12-4
d_gene: NA
j_gene: TRBJ2-7
abundance: NA

CDR3nt: TGTGCCAGCAGGACCGGGACAGGAATCGGGACTGAAGCTTTCTTT
CDR3aa: CASRTGTGIGTEAFF
v_gene: TRBV3-1/TRBV3-2
d_gene: TRBD1
j_gene: TRBJ1-1
abundance: NA

CDR3nt: TGTGCCAGCACCACGTCGGGGTATGGAAACACCATATATTTT
CDR3aa: CASTTSGYGNTIYF
v_gene: TRBV5-5
d_gene: NA
j_gene: TRBJ1-3
abundance: NA

CDR3nt: TGTGCCAGCAGTTACGGGGGGGCTAACTACGAGCAGTACTTC
CDR3aa: CASSYGGANYEQYF
v_gene: TRBV6-6
d_gene: NA
j_gene: TRBJ2-7
abundance: NA

CDR3nt: TGTGCCACCAGTGATCCGGCGGGACAGGGGTTAGGAAAACTGTTTTTT
CDR3aa: CATSDPAGQGLGKLFF
v_gene: TRBV24-1
d_gene: TRBD1
j_gene: TRBJ1-4
abundance: NA

CDR3nt: TGTGCCAGCAGCTTAGAAGTAGGCGGAAGCTCTGGAAACACCATATATTTT
CDR3aa: CASSLEVGGSSGNTIYF
v_gene: TRBV7-6
d_gene: NA
j_gene: TRBJ1-3
abundance: few

CDR3nt: TGCGCCAGCAGCTTGGAAGCTGCCTACGAGCAGTACTTC
CDR3aa: CASSLEAAYEQYF
v_gene: TRBV5-1
d_gene: NA
j_gene: TRBJ2-7
abundance: NA

CDR3nt: TGTGCCAGTAGTATAAATGGCAGGGGACGGCCCTACGAGCAGTACTTC
CDR3aa: CASSINGRGRPYEQYF
v_gene: TRBV19
d_gene: NA
j_gene: TRBJ2-7
abundance: few

CDR3nt: TGTGCCAGTGGGCCAGGGGTGGCCTATGGCTACACCTTC
CDR3aa: CASGPGVAYGYTF
v_gene: TRBV19
d_gene: NA
j_gene: TRBJ1-2
abundance: NA

CDR3nt: TGTGCCATCAGCCCAGGGGGAAGCGGGAACACTGAAGCTTTCTTT
CDR3aa: CAISPGGSGNTEAFF
v_gene: TRBV10-3
d_gene: TRBD1
j_gene: TRBJ1-1
abundance: NA

CDR3nt: TGTGCCAGCAGTTACCAGGGCGGCAATCAGCCCCAGCATTTT
CDR3aa: CASSYQGGNQPQHF
v_gene: TRBV6-2/TRBV6-3
d_gene: NA
j_gene: TRBJ1-5
abundance: NA

CDR3nt: TGTGCCAGTAGTATAGATGGACTAACTAACTATGGCTACACCTTC
CDR3aa: CASSIDGLTNYGYTF
v_gene: TRBV19
d_gene: NA
j_gene: TRBJ1-2
abundance: NA

CDR3nt: TGTGCCAGCAGTCAGGGGAGGGGCTATGGCTACACCTTC
CDR3aa: CASSQGRGYGYTF
v_gene: TRBV12-3/TRBV12-4
d_gene: NA
j_gene: TRBJ1-2
abundance: NA

CDR3nt: TGCGCCAGCAGCGCGGGACTAGCGAAAAACTACGAGCAGTACTTC
CDR3aa: CASSAGLAKNYEQYF
v_gene: TRBV5-1
d_gene: TRBD2
j_gene: TRBJ2-7
abundance: NA

CDR3nt: TGCGCCAGCAGCTTGTCACTACAGGGGTTAGGCGAAAAACTGTTTTTT
CDR3aa: CASSLSLQGLGEKLFF
v_gene: TRBV5-1
d_gene: TRBD1
j_gene: TRBJ1-4
abundance: NA

CDR3nt: TGTGCCAGCAGCTTATGGGGGGGTCAGCCCCAGCATTTT
CDR3aa: CASSLWGGQPQHF
v_gene: TRBV7-2
d_gene: NA
j_gene: TRBJ1-5
abundance: NA

CDR3nt: TGCAGCGTTGAAGAGGGGGCCACCATATATTTT
CDR3aa: CSVEEGATIYF
v_gene: TRBV29-1
d_gene: NA
j_gene: TRBJ1-3
abundance: few

CDR3nt: TGTGCCAGCAGCCAAGAGAACCGGGCCGGGGAGCTGTTTTTT
CDR3aa: CASSQENRAGELFF
v_gene: TRBV4-2
d_gene: NA
j_gene: TRBJ2-2
abundance: NA

CDR3nt: TGTGCCAGCAGCTTGGGACTAGCGGGGACCTACAATGAGCAGTTCTTC
CDR3aa: CASSLGLAGTYNEQFF
v_gene: TRBV7-6
d_gene: TRBD2
j_gene: TRBJ2-1
abundance: NA

CDR3nt: TGTGCCAGCAGTTACCGCCAGGGGAGTACCGGGGAGCTGTTTTTT
CDR3aa: CASSYRQGSTGELFF
v_gene: TRBV6-5
d_gene: NA
j_gene: TRBJ2-2
abundance: NA

CDR3nt: TGTGCCAGTCGACAGGGTCCCTACAATGAGCAGTTCTTC
CDR3aa: CASRQGPYNEQFF
v_gene: TRBV19
d_gene: TRBD1
j_gene: TRBJ2-1
abundance: NA

CDR3nt: TGTGCCAGCAGCTGGACTAGCAGCTACGAGCAGTACTTC
CDR3aa: CASSWTSSYEQYF
v_gene: TRBV7-2
d_gene: TRBD2
j_gene: TRBJ2-7
abundance: NA

CDR3nt: TGTGCCAGCAGGAGAGACAGGGAAGGACAGCCCCAGCATTTT
CDR3aa: CASRRDREGQPQHF
v_gene: TRBV27
d_gene: TRBD1
j_gene: TRBJ1-5
abundance: NA

CDR3nt: TGTGCCAGTAGTCAGAGGACATCTAGCACAGATACGCAGTATTTT
CDR3aa: CASSQRTSSTDTQYF
v_gene: TRBV19
d_gene: NA
j_gene: TRBJ2-3
abundance: NA

CDR3nt: TGTGCCAGCAGTTTAAGGCGAGGGAACACTGAAGCTTTCTTT
CDR3aa: CASSLRRGNTEAFF
v_gene: TRBV27
d_gene: NA
j_gene: TRBJ1-1
abundance: NA

CDR3nt: TGTGCCAGTAGTCCACCGGGACTATTCTCCTACGAGCAGTACTTC
CDR3aa: CASSPPGLFSYEQYF
v_gene: TRBV19
d_gene: TRBD2
j_gene: TRBJ2-7
abundance: NA